The rows below give T cell receptor beta chains drawn from one sample of a study of PD-1 blockade in mismatch repair-deficient tumors. TCRdb's table, derived via immunoSEQ multiplex PCR, lists solely in-frame clones and lacks some. The data show roughly 130,000 clones, with around nine tenths seen just once and approximately 10% held by the top ten. The material was peripheral blood, obtained almost 74 weeks after starting pembrolizumab. These receptors were obtained from an adult with mismatch repair-deficient cancer. The CDR3 runs from the conserved cysteine through the conserved F or W. The D gene is left open where the match is weak. Rows may omit the clone size; those that give it use once, few, many or a size class.

>NA|NA|TRBJ2-5|TRBV5-6
CASSPDSQETQYF
TGTGCCAGCAGCCCCGACAGCCAAGAGACCCAGTACTTC
>NA|TRBD1|TRBJ2-1|TRBV4-3
CASRLDRDNEQFF
TGCGCCAGCAGATTAGACAGGGACAATGAGCAGTTCTTC
>NA|NA|TRBJ1-2|TRBV19
CASSIGGGVYGYTF
TGTGCCAGTAGTATAGGGGGCGGAGTCTATGGCTACACCTTC
>NA|NA|TRBJ2-2|TRBV6-5
CASSYQVQTGTRELFF
TGTGCCAGCAGTTATCAAGTTCAAACAGGGACCCGGGAGCTGTTTTTT
>NA|TRBD2|TRBJ2-5|TRBV29-1
CSSAGGAAFGETQYF
TGCAGCTCGGCGGGAGGGGCAGCATTCGGAGAGACCCAGTACTTC
>NA|NA|TRBJ2-6|TRBV7-9
CASSRGAGANVLTF
TGTGCCAGCAGCCGGGGTGCCGGGGCCAACGTCCTGACTTTC
>NA|TRBD1|TRBJ1-2|TRBV12-5
CASGLVPGQPNNYGYTF
TGTGCTAGTGGTTTGGTCCCGGGACAGCCAAATAACTATGGCTACACCTTC
>NA|TRBD2|TRBJ2-1|TRBV4-1
CASSRTHSGRMNNEQFF
TGCGCCAGCAGCCGGACTCATAGCGGGAGAATGAACAATGAGCAGTTCTTC
>NA|NA|TRBJ2-7|TRBV25-1
CASSERGSTYEQYF
TGTGCCAGCAGTGAACGGGGCAGCACCTACGAGCAGTACTTC
>NA|NA|TRBJ1-1|TRBV14
CASSQISWNEAFF
TGTGCCAGCAGCCAAATATCCTGGAATGAAGCTTTCTTT
>NA|TRBD1|TRBJ2-5|TRBV11-3
CASSFGTGRPEETQYF
TGTGCCAGCAGCTTCGGGACAGGCCGACCGGAGGAGACCCAGTACTTC
>once|NA|TRBJ1-5|TRBV19
CASSIPGAGNQPQHF
TGTGCCAGTAGTATCCCGGGGGCGGGCAATCAGCCCCAGCATTTT
>NA|TRBD1|TRBJ2-3|TRBV4-3
CASSQAGQGNADTQYF
TGCGCCAGCAGCCAAGCGGGACAGGGGAACGCAGATACGCAGTATTTT
>NA|TRBD2|TRBJ2-2|TRBV10-3
CAISDLGLAGVYGTGELFF
TGTGCCATCAGTGATCTCGGACTAGCGGGAGTTTATGGGACCGGGGAGCTGTTTTTT
>NA|TRBD2|TRBJ2-3|TRBV5-1
CASSKGTSGPSTDTQYF
TGCGCCAGCAGCAAAGGGACTAGCGGCCCTAGCACAGATACGCAGTATTTT
>NA|TRBD1|TRBJ2-3|TRBV16
CASSGRQGKTDTQYF
TGTGCCAGCAGCGGCCGACAGGGGAAGACAGATACGCAGTATTTT
>NA|NA|TRBJ1-1|TRBV7-9
CASSLAGAGANTEAFF
TGTGCCAGCAGCTTAGCGGGGGCAGGGGCAAACACTGAAGCTTTCTTT
>NA|NA|TRBJ2-7|TRBV15
CATSRDRDTYEQYF
TGTGCCACCAGCAGAGATCGGGACACCTACGAGCAGTACTTC
>NA|TRBD1|TRBJ2-7|TRBV28
CASSKGAREQYF
TGTGCCAGCAGCAAGGGGGCTCGGGAGCAGTACTTC
>NA|NA|TRBJ2-2|TRBV4-1
CASSQQGSRTGELFF
TGCGCCAGCAGCCAACAGGGCTCGAGGACCGGGGAGCTGTTTTTT
>NA|TRBD1|TRBJ2-7|TRBV7-2
CASSAQGQLGYEQYF
TGTGCCAGCAGCGCCCAGGGACAGCTAGGCTACGAGCAGTACTTC
>NA|NA|TRBJ1-3|TRBV4-1
CASSQATGFFSGNTIYF
TGCGCCAGCAGCCAGGCAACAGGGTTTTTCTCTGGAAACACCATATATTTT
>NA|TRBD2|TRBJ2-3|TRBV29-1
CSAPTSGDTDTQYF
TGCAGCGCTCCGACTAGCGGAGACACAGATACGCAGTATTTT
>NA|TRBD2|TRBJ2-3|TRBV7-9
CASSYRLAGAGTDTQYF
TGTGCCAGCAGCTATAGACTAGCGGGAGCGGGCACAGATACGCAGTATTTT
>NA|TRBD1|TRBJ2-3|TRBV27
CASSLGDSSTDTQYF
TGTGCCAGCAGTTTAGGGGACAGTAGCACAGATACGCAGTATTTT
>NA|NA|TRBJ1-3|TRBV2
CASSEDGLSGNTIYF
TGTGCCAGCAGCGAGGACGGACTCTCTGGAAACACCATATATTTT
>NA|NA|TRBJ2-3|TRBV6-5
CASSYSGGSVDTQYF
TGTGCCAGCAGTTACTCGGGGGGCTCCGTGGATACGCAGTATTTT
>NA|NA|TRBJ1-2|TRBV14
CASSLSLIWGRWGYTF
TGTGCCAGCAGCCTAAGTTTAATCTGGGGGCGCTGGGGCTACACCTTC